The 16 T cell receptor beta chains below were found in one sample sequenced in a study of PD-1 blockade in mismatch repair-deficient tumors. Clones were sequenced by immunoSEQ multiplex PCR, and TCRdb holds only the in-frame ones, with some missing. The sample includes 80,000 to 130,000 clones, 65% to 85% of them seen just once. This sample comprised peripheral blood, obtained 30 to 36 weeks after starting pembrolizumab. The receptors originated from an adult with mismatch repair-deficient cancer.

The V gene is TRBV7-2, the J gene TRBJ1-3, with 8 bases lining up with TRBD1. Germline trimming cut 6 bases from V and 3 bases from J; bases unmatched to any gene: 4. The V gene's germline CDR1 is SGHTA and CDR2 FQGNSA. The CDR3 is made up of 14 amino acids. The CDR3 region has the DNA TGTGCCAGCAGTTTCGACAGGGGTGGAAACACCATATATTTT. Amino acid sequence: CASSFDRGGNTIYF.

The sample holds a few counts of this clone. This chain uses TRBV7-2 with TRBJ2-5; D not certain. The CDR3 totals 11 residues. Between the trimmed V and J ends, which lost 5 bases and 5 bases, there was a span of 6 bases. In germline, CDR1 is SGHTA, CDR2 FQGNSA. The CDR3 DNA sequence: TGTGCCAGCAGCCATGGGGAGACCCAGTACTTC. Protein: CASSHGETQYF.

The chain employs TRBV13 and TRBJ2-6; no clear D. Germline V lookup: CDR1 PRHDT, CDR2 FYEKMQ (reference sequence). V lost 0 bases, J lost 2 bases, and 11 bases lay in between. The CDR3 contains 17 residues. The CDR3 region is CASSLGLGRTGANVLTF. DNA for the CDR3: TGTGCCAGCAGCTTAGGCCTCGGTCGCACTGGGGCCAACGTCCTGACTTTC. Complete variable domain (other parts from reference TRBV13 and TRBJ2-6): AAGVIQSPRHLIKEKRETATLKCYPIPRHDTVYWYQQGPGQDPQFLISFYEKMQSDKGSIPDRFSAQQFSDYHSELNMSSLELGDSALYFCASSLGLGRTGANVLTFGAGSRLTVL.

V usage is TRBV6-6 and J usage is TRBJ1-3, with D possibly matching TRBD1 (6 bases). Germline CDR1 and CDR2: MNHNY and SVGAGI (reference sequence). The CDR3 has 13 residues. V dropped 6 bases and J dropped 8 bases, with 14 bases sitting between them. CDR3 sequence reads: CASSPEGGYTIYF. The CDR3 DNA follows: TGTGCCAGCAGCCCTGAGGGGGGATACACCATATATTTT.

The chain joins TRBV28 to TRBJ2-1; TRBD2 aligns across 8 bases. The CDR3 is 15 residues long. The J segment lost 4 bases and the V segment lost 8 bases, leaving 10 bases of the junction unmatched. CDR1 is MDHEN and CDR2 is SYDVKM in the germline V gene. CDR3 DNA: TGTGCCAGCCAGCTAACGGGAGGGACGTACAATGAGCAGTTCTTC. This sequence encodes CASQLTGGTYNEQFF.

The rearrangement links TRBV6-6 to TRBJ2-1; 7 positions agree with TRBD2. The junction had 3 bases not matched to a gene; V was cut back by 2 bases and J by 2 bases. In germline, CDR1 is MNHNY, CDR2 SVGAGI (reference sequence). The CDR3 is 15 amino acids. The CDR3 loop is CASSYASGTYNEQFF. DNA for the CDR3: TGTGCCAGCAGTTACGCTAGCGGAACCTACAATGAGCAGTTCTTC.

The chain is built from TRBV14 and TRBJ2-7; perhaps TRBD2 as D (5 bases). Germline V lookup: CDR1 SGHDN, CDR2 FVKESK. V lost 3 bases to trimming and J lost 6 bases, with 12 bases between them. The CDR3 sequence is 13 residues long. CDR3 in amino acids: CASSQYRGSEQYF. CDR3 DNA: TGTGCCAGCAGCCAGTATCGAGGGTCCGAGCAGTACTTC.

The genes are TRBV5-1 and TRBJ1-2; TRBD1 might be the D (5 bases). The germline CDR1 and CDR2 sequences are SGHRS and YFSETQ. V was clipped by 0 bases and J by 0 bases, with 15 bases between them. This CDR3 contains 17 residues. The CDR3 DNA reads as TGCGCCAGCAGCTTGGACAGGACACGAAGAGCTAACTATGGCTACACCTTC. This sequence encodes CASSLDRTRRANYGYTF.

This clone was recorded only once. This rearrangement joins TRBV19 to TRBJ2-5; D tentatively reads TRBD1 or TRBD2 (6 bases each). V was cut by 8 bases and J by 4 bases, with 14 bases left in between. In germline, CDR1 is LNHDA, CDR2 SQIVND (reference sequence). The CDR3 is 13 residues long. CDR3 sequence reads: CASSEGGAETQYF. CDR3 nucleotide sequence: TGTGCCAGTTCCGAGGGGGGAGCAGAGACCCAGTACTTC. The complete variable domain, with remaining parts taken from reference TRBV19 and TRBJ2-5, reads DGGITQSPKYLFRKEGQNVTLSCEQNLNHDAMYWYRQDPGQGLRLIYYSQIVNDFQKGDIAEGYSVSREKKESFPLTVTSAQKNPTAFYLCASSEGGAETQYFGPGTRLLVL.

This clone was seen only once. J is TRBJ2-7 and V is TRBV19; 8 nucleotides line up with TRBD1. The V and J ends lost 5 bases and 0 bases, in that order; junction bases with no gene match: 6. Looked up from germline, CDR1 is LNHDA and CDR2 is SQIVND (reference sequence). The CDR3 has 15 residues. The CDR3 reads CASSVGQGYSYEQYF. As DNA, the CDR3 is TGTGCCAGTAGTGTCGGACAGGGATACTCCTACGAGCAGTACTTC.

This clone occurred a few times. The chain uses TRBV10-2 and TRBJ2-7; 14 nucleotides line up with TRBD2. V lost 2 bases and J lost 7; bases outside the gene matches: 1. The CDR3 contains 14 residues. Germline CDR1 reads WSHSY; CDR2 reads SAAADI. CDR3 sequence: CASSEGTSGREQYF. DNA for the CDR3: TGCGCCAGCAGTGAGGGGACTAGCGGGAGAGAGCAGTACTTC.

This chain connects TRBV6-5 to TRBJ1-4; D remains ambiguous. This CDR3 is built from 13 residues. V lost 7 bases and J 5 bases, leaving 11 bases between the germline ends. Germline assignment: CDR1 MNHEY and CDR2 SVGAGI. The CDR3 bases are TGTGCCAGCACCAGGTCTAGCAATGAAAAACTGTTTTTT. This sequence encodes CASTRSSNEKLFF.

The sample holds one count of this clone. V gene TRBV7-8 combines with J gene TRBJ1-3; 10 positions agree with TRBD1. Per the germline V gene, CDR1 is SGHVS and CDR2 is FQNEAQ. This CDR3 has 14 residues. Trimming took 6 bases from V and 7 from J; bases not matched to a gene: 6. As DNA, the CDR3 is TGTGCCAGCAGACGGGACAGGGGATTGAACACCATATATTTT. Translating it yields CASRRDRGLNTIYF.

V gene TRBV11-2 combines with J gene TRBJ2-5; perhaps TRBD2 as D (5 bases). Looked up from germline, CDR1 is SGHAT and CDR2 is FQNNGV. The CDR3 is 15 amino acids. V was shortened by 1 base and J by 3 bases, with 12 bases between the two germline ends. For the CDR3, the DNA is TGTGCCAGCAGCTTAGTCGTATTCGGGAAAGAGACCCAGTACTTC. Translating gives CASSLVVFGKETQYF.

The chain links TRBV5-5 to TRBJ2-2; the match to TRBD1 covers 7 bases. From germline, CDR1 is SGHKS and CDR2 YYEKEE (reference sequence). Trimming removed 4 bases from V and 4 bases from J; junction bases left unmatched: 4. CDR3 size: 14 residues. This chain's CDR3 is CASSQQGSTGELFF. DNA for the CDR3: TGTGCCAGCAGCCAACAGGGGAGCACCGGGGAGCTGTTTTTT.

The chain couples TRBV4-3 to TRBJ1-2; TRBD1 matches 7 bases. The CDR3 length is 14 residues. CDR1 LGHNA and CDR2 YSLEER come from the germline V gene. Germline trimming cut 3 bases from V and 8 bases from J; bases unmatched to any gene: 9. For the CDR3, the DNA is TGCGCCAGCAGCCAGCTTCTACAGGGGTTCGGCTACACCTTC. Its translation: CASSQLLQGFGYTF.